This T cell receptor beta chain was captured by sequencing in a study of cytomegalovirus exposure and HLA in healthy donors. This CDR3 contains 15 residues. Germline V gene sequence: CDR1 SGHVS, CDR2 FNYEAQ. V lost 5 bases and J 7 bases, leaving 15 bases between the germline ends. Of note for this clone: Its cognate antigen is unknown.

This table comes from immunoSEQ multiplex PCR, and its TCRdb copy is limited to in-frame clones, with some not included. The sample contains 80,000 to 100,000 clones, more than 75% of which appear only once. General study findings and limits: Researchers reported that a few CMV-associated chains were confirmed in vitro as CMV antigen-specific. Accounts indicate the classifier identified cytomegalovirus status with strong specificity and sensitivity. It was 164 TCR beta chains that were listed as cytomegalovirus-associated. Rarity held for most TCR sequences, but there were some public TCRs that occurred in many donors.

Sequencing was carried out using PBMCs. The V call is TRBV7-6, the J call TRBJ1-6, with D unclear. The TCR was taken from a man younger than 30 in good health and CMV-seropositive. The CDR3 DNA sequence: TGTGCCAGCAGCACCGGGATTGGTCCCAATTCACCCCTCCACTTT. It is translated as CASSTGIGPNSPLHF. Variable domain in full (rest from reference TRBV7-6 and TRBJ1-6): GAGVSQSPRYKVTKRGQDVALRCDPISGHVSLYWYRQALGQGPEFLTYFNYEAQQDKSGLPNDRFSAERPEGSISTLTIQRTEQRDSAMYRCASSTGIGPNSPLHFGNGTRLTVT.